A single sample gave rise to the 32 T cell receptor beta chains below, sequenced in a study of neurological immune-mediated disorders. Time point: longitudinal time-point 1 (baseline). TCRdb processed the 5' RACE reads anew with MiXCR; each CDR3 protein has one entry. The repertoire consists of 55,000 to 65,000 distinct CDR3 sequences, with around 10% occurring once and the leading ten covering about 6.6%. Sequencing used PBMCs. The receptor source for this set is a male donor with HTLV-1-associated myelopathy (HAM/TSP).

In this sample, this clonotype turned up many times. The genes are TRBV5-1 and TRBJ2-5; D is possibly TRBD2 (5 bases). The CDR3 length is 13 residues. Germline V gives CDR1 SGHRS, CDR2 YFSETQ. Trimming removed 7 bases at V and 5 bases at J, with 15 bases between. The CDR3 region is CASAKGGVETQYF. For the CDR3, the DNA is TGCGCCAGCGCAAAAGGAGGCGTGGAGACCCAGTACTTC.

This clonotype was counted at least ten times. The J gene is TRBJ2-5, the V gene TRBV10-3; D is unresolved. The length of the CDR3 is 12 residues. CDR1 is ENHRY, CDR2 SYGVKD, per germline. V was shortened by 5 bases and J by 6 bases, with 10 bases between the two germline ends. The CDR3 spells CAISQGEKTQYF. CDR3 DNA: TGTGCCATCAGTCAAGGTGAAAAGACCCAGTACTTC.

For this clonotype: Relative to the germline gene, one junction end is altered; a read error may explain this. The chain links TRBV4-3 to TRBJ2-7; possibly TRBD1 or TRBD2 for D (5 bases each). The germline gives CDR1 LGHNA, CDR2 YSLEER. The CDR3 has 15 residues. Written as DNA, the CDR3 is TGCGCCAACAGCCAAGACAGCGGTGGCTCCTACGAGCAGTACTTC. Its translation: CANSQDSGGSYEQYF.

This clonotype was observed many times. The chain recombines TRBV28 with TRBJ2-5, with D unclear. Looked up from germline, CDR1 is MDHEN and CDR2 is SYDVKM. V dropped 10 bases and J dropped 0 bases, with 12 bases sitting between them. CDR3 length: 13 residues. This CDR3 is CATQSINQETQYF. The CDR3 DNA reads TGTGCCACACAATCCATCAACCAAGAGACCCAGTACTTC.

This clonotype is medium-sized within its sample. The rearrangement uses TRBV5-1 and TRBJ1-6, with 10 bases aligning to TRBD1. This CDR3 contains 16 residues. V shed 4 bases, J shed 8 bases, and the junction held 9 bases outside the gene matches. Germline V gene lookup returns CDR1 SGHRS and CDR2 YFSETQ. CDR3 protein: CASSITGTGVDSPLHF. The DNA of the CDR3 is TGCGCCAGCAGCATAACCGGGACAGGGGTTGATTCACCCCTCCACTTT.

This clonotype was seen many times. The chain recombines TRBV5-1 with TRBJ1-1; D is perhaps TRBD1 (5 bases). Per germline, CDR1 SGHRS and CDR2 YFSETQ. Trimming took 2 bases from V and 5 from J, leaving 16 bases between them. The CDR3 has 15 residues. The CDR3 DNA reads as TGCGCCAGCAGCTTAGGGGATGGGGTTCGTACTGAAGCTTTCTTT. It specifies CASSLGDGVRTEAFF.

This clonotype was observed at least ten times. This chain joins TRBV4-1 and TRBJ1-5; unclear D gene. The CDR3 sequence is 16 residues long. The ends were cut back, 0 bases at V and 4 bases at J, with 13 bases in the middle. Germline V gene sequence: CDR1 MGHRA, CDR2 YSYEKL. Written as DNA, the CDR3 is TGCGCCAGCAGCCAAGACGTCCCTAGGAGGAATCAGCCCCAGCATTTT. Amino acid sequence: CASSQDVPRRNQPQHF.

By share, this clonotype ranks as medium-sized. This sequence joins TRBV20-1 and TRBJ1-2; D is uncertain. The CDR3 length is 15 residues. From germline, CDR1 is DFQATT and CDR2 SNEGSKA (reference sequence). V lost 1 base to trimming and J lost 0 bases, with 12 bases between them. The CDR3 DNA reads as TGCAGTGCTAGAGCCTCTCTAACAGCTAACTATGGCTACACCTTC. This gives the protein CSARASLTANYGYTF.

This clonotype was seen many times. This chain connects TRBV4-3 to TRBJ1-2; tentatively, D is TRBD1 (6 bases). CDR1 is LGHNA and CDR2 is YSLEER in the germline V gene. V lost 0 bases to trimming and J lost 4 bases, with 9 bases between them. The CDR3 has 14 amino acids. The CDR3 nucleotides read TGCGCCAGCAGCCAAGATGGAGGGGGCTATGGCTACACCTTC. Translating gives CASSQDGGGYGYTF.

The J gene is TRBJ1-3, the V gene TRBV11-3, with TRBD1 matching over 7 bases. With 5 bases clipped from V and 4 bases from J, the junction kept 5 bases outside the gene matches. Germline V gene data show CDR1 as SGHNT and CDR2 as YENEEA. The CDR3 sequence is 14 residues long. This CDR3 reads CASSQVTGGNTIYF. The DNA for the CDR3 is TGTGCCAGCAGCCAAGTGACAGGGGGAAACACCATATATTTT. Full variable domain (outside the CDR3, taken from reference TRBV11-3 and TRBJ1-3): EAGVVQSPRYKIIEKKQPVAFWCNPISGHNTLYWYLQNLGQGPELLIRYENEEAVDDSQLPKDRFSAERLKGVDSTLKIQPAELGDSAVYLCASSQVTGGNTIYFGEGSWLTVV.

This clonotype was counted many times. The chain carries TRBV29-1 and TRBJ1-5; D gene uncertain. There are 13 residues in the CDR3. In germline, CDR1 is SQVTM, CDR2 ANQGSEA. Trimming shortened V by 6 bases and J by 4 bases, and 13 bases separated the two germline ends. The CDR3 sequence: CSVRVVPNQPQHF. The CDR3 DNA reads TGCAGCGTCCGGGTGGTCCCAAATCAGCCCCAGCATTTT.

This clonotype was picked up many times. The chain has TRBV21-1 and TRBJ2-5; the table's D call, TRBD2, has no DNA check behind it. TRBV21-1 is recorded as a pseudogene. CDR3 length equals 15 residues. The CDR3 protein is CASTVGTSGGKTQYF. In nucleotides, the CDR3 is TGTGCCAGCACGGTTGGGACTAGCGGGGGAAAGACCCAGTACTTC.

The chain joins TRBV29-1 to TRBJ1-3; a possible D gene is TRBD1 (5 bases). There are 13 residues in the CDR3. The germline CDR1 and CDR2 sequences are SQVTM and ANQGSEA. V gave up 5 bases and J gave up 2 bases, with 10 bases separating them. The DNA for the CDR3 is TGCAGCGTTAGCGACAGTACTGGAAACACCATATATTTT. Translated, it gives CSVSDSTGNTIYF.

The rearrangement links TRBV18 to TRBJ1-6; possible D gene TRBD1, 6 bases. Trimming removed 4 bases from V and 2 bases from J, with 15 bases in between. CDR3 length equals 17 residues. Germline V lookup: CDR1 KGHSH, CDR2 LQKENI. In DNA form, the CDR3 reads TGTGCCAGCTCACTCTCCTCACAGGGAACCTATAATTCACCCCTCCACTTT. Its protein is CASSLSSQGTYNSPLHF.

The chain carries TRBV5-1 and TRBJ2-3; D possibly corresponds to TRBD1 (5 bases). V lost 7 bases, J lost 4 bases, and 13 bases lay in between. Germline V gives CDR1 SGHRS, CDR2 YFSETQ. This CDR3 comprises 13 residues. The CDR3 spells CASRRQFADTQYF. The CDR3, as DNA: TGCGCCAGCCGCCGACAGTTTGCAGATACGCAGTATTTT.

This clonotype was seen ten or more times. The J gene is TRBJ2-4, the V gene TRBV5-5, with 9 bases matching TRBD1. After removal of 3 bases from V and 2 bases from J, the junction contained 9 bases not matched to a gene. The length of the CDR3 is 17 residues. Germline CDR1 and CDR2: SGHKS and YYEKEE (reference sequence). The CDR3 coding sequence is TGTGCCAGCAGCTGGGGGCTGGGGACAGGGTCCAAAAACATTCAGTACTTC. Translation: CASSWGLGTGSKNIQYF.

In this sample, this clonotype turned up many times. This chain links TRBV20-1 with TRBJ1-2; D is possibly TRBD1 (5 bases). The CDR3 extends over 13 amino acids. Trimming removed 2 bases at V and 4 bases at J, with 11 bases between. Germline assignment: CDR1 DFQATT and CDR2 SNEGSKA (reference sequence). In DNA form, the CDR3 reads TGCAGTGCTAGACACCGGGACGGCTATGGCTACACCTTC. It encodes CSARHRDGYGYTF.

This clonotype was seen ten or more times. The chain uses TRBV14 and TRBJ2-2; D possibly matches TRBD1 or TRBD2 (5 bases each). Trimming pared 4 bases from V and 6 bases from J, leaving 18 bases between. Germline values: CDR1 SGHDN, CDR2 FVKESK. The CDR3 has 16 residues. Written as DNA, the CDR3 is TGTGCCAGCAGCCTAACTACGGGGCACGGGCCCGGGGAGCTGTTTTTT. Protein sequence: CASSLTTGHGPGELFF.

This clonotype has a count of ten or more. The rearrangement joins TRBV5-6 to TRBJ1-4; a possible D gene is TRBD1 (5 bases). Trimming left V 1 base short and J 8 bases short, with 9 bases between. There are 13 residues in the CDR3. The germline V gene encodes CDR1 SGHDT and CDR2 YYEEEE. CDR3 sequence (DNA): TGTGCCAGCAGCTTGAGCGGGACGGAAAAACTGTTTTTT. This gives the protein CASSLSGTEKLFF.

This clonotype has ten or more counts. The CDR3 loop is CSAPNRGQGNTEAFF. The CDR3 DNA sequence: TGCAGTGCCCCTAATCGCGGACAGGGGAACACTGAAGCTTTCTTT. The chain combines TRBV20-1 with TRBJ1-1; 8 bases line up with TRBD1. V lost 6 bases and J lost 1; bases outside the gene matches: 10. The length of the CDR3 is 15 residues. CDR1 and CDR2 from the germline V gene are DFQATT and SNEGSKA (reference sequence).

This clonotype was seen repeatedly, ten times or more. The rearrangement joins TRBV4-3 to TRBJ2-2, with a weak D call TRBD2 (6 bases). The CDR3 sequence is 14 residues long. V was trimmed by 2 bases and J by 3 bases, leaving 7 bases between them. CDR1 is LGHNA and CDR2 is YSLEER in the germline V gene. DNA of the CDR3: TGCGCCAGCAGCCAAACTAGCCACACCGGGGAGCTGTTTTTT. Its translation: CASSQTSHTGELFF.

This clonotype has at least ten counts. The chain employs TRBV6-5 and TRBJ2-3, with unresolved D. The CDR3 totals 16 residues. Trimming removed 6 bases at V and 0 bases at J, with 16 bases between. Germline assignment: CDR1 MNHEY and CDR2 SVGAGI. The CDR3 bases are TGTGCCAGCAGCCCCATAGCTCCGTCTAGCACAGATACGCAGTATTTT. Its translation: CASSPIAPSSTDTQYF.

This clonotype was seen just once. The J gene is TRBJ2-7, the V gene TRBV5-6, with D unresolved. Germline V CDR1 and CDR2: SGHDT, YYEEEE. V lost 0 bases and J 3 bases, leaving 7 bases between the germline ends. The CDR3 has 13 amino acids. CDR3 protein: CASSLELVYEQYF. The CDR3 DNA reads TGTGCCAGCAGCTTGGAACTCGTCTACGAGCAGTACTTC.

The chain combines TRBV6-6 with TRBJ1-5; 7 bases line up with TRBD1. With V trimmed by 6 bases and J by 1 base, 6 bases remained unmatched. Germline V gene sequence: CDR1 MNHNY, CDR2 SVGAGI (reference sequence). The CDR3 contains 15 residues. Here the CDR3 reads CASRRDSRSNQPQHF. CDR3 coding DNA: TGTGCCAGCAGGCGGGACAGTCGAAGCAATCAGCCCCAGCATTTT.

This clonotype was counted ten times or more. This chain joins TRBV9 and TRBJ2-3; D is ambiguous. The CDR3 loop spans 14 amino acids. Germline CDR1 is SGDLS and CDR2 is YYNGEE. V lost 0 bases, J lost 0 bases, and 5 bases lay in between. CDR3 nucleotide sequence: TGTGCCAGCAGCGTAGTTGACAGCACAGATACGCAGTATTTT. Protein sequence: CASSVVDSTDTQYF.

This clonotype came up many times. V and J are TRBV20-1 and TRBJ2-5; 7 bases fit TRBD2. CDR1 and CDR2 (germline): DFQATT, SNEGSKA (reference sequence). V trimming: 2 bases; J trimming: 1 base; junction bases outside the gene matches: 7. The CDR3 totals 15 residues. DNA of the CDR3: TGCAGTGCTAGAAATAGGGAGCGGGGCCAAGAGACCCAGTACTTC. This encodes CSARNRERGQETQYF.

This clonotype occurred many times. V gene TRBV7-2 combines with J gene TRBJ2-3; 15 bases match TRBD2. The CDR3 consists of 15 residues. Germline V gene lookup returns CDR1 SGHTA and CDR2 FQGNSA. Trimming at V came to 5 bases and at J to 4 bases, leaving 1 base not matched to a gene. CDR3 in amino acids: CASSRTSGGADTQYF. The DNA for the CDR3 is TGTGCCAGCAGCCGGACTAGCGGGGGGGCAGATACGCAGTATTTT.

This clonotype was seen at least ten times. The chain has TRBV20-1 and TRBJ1-2; D gene ambiguous. The CDR3 has 14 amino acids. CDR1 DFQATT and CDR2 SNEGSKA come from the germline V gene (reference sequence). V lost 4 bases and J 5 bases, leaving 17 bases between the germline ends. The CDR3: CSAKPGPSIYGYTF. In nucleotides, the CDR3 is TGCAGTGCTAAACCTGGCCCCTCAATATATGGCTACACCTTC.

This clonotype was seen ten or more times. The J gene is TRBJ1-5, the V gene TRBV5-5; D ambiguous. The germline CDR1 and CDR2 sequences are SGHKS and YYEKEE (reference sequence). The CDR3 consists of 18 residues. Between the trimmed V and J ends, which lost 0 bases and 0 bases, there was a span of 16 bases. The CDR3 spells CASSLVGGIGFSNQPQHF. CDR3 nucleotide sequence: TGTGCCAGCAGCTTGGTTGGAGGGATCGGATTTAGCAATCAGCCCCAGCATTTT. Variable domain in full (rest from reference TRBV5-5 and TRBJ1-5): DAGVTQSPTHLIKTRGQQVTLRCSPISGHKSVSWYQQVLGQGPQFIFQYYEKEERGRGNFPDRFSARQFPNYSSELNVNALLLGDSALYLCASSLVGGIGFSNQPQHFGDGTRLSIL.

This clonotype came up many times. V gene TRBV20-1 combines with J gene TRBJ1-2; D is unresolved. Per the germline V gene, CDR1 is DFQATT and CDR2 is SNEGSKA (reference sequence). The length of the CDR3 is 14 residues. Trimming left V 5 bases short and J 8 bases short, with 21 bases between. The CDR3 sequence is CSAPRTQSQGGYTF. CDR3 bases: TGCAGTGCTCCGCGGACTCAAAGTCAAGGGGGCTACACCTTC.

This clonotype was recorded at least ten times. This CDR3 reads CATSADTLRQDTQYF. CDR3 sequence (DNA): TGTGCCACCAGTGCAGACACTCTACGACAAGATACGCAGTATTTT. The rearrangement links TRBV24-1 to TRBJ2-3; D gene unclear. The V end was cut by 5 bases, the J end by 5 bases, with 16 bases between. The germline V gene encodes CDR1 KGHDR and CDR2 SFDVKD. The CDR3 is 15 residues long.

This clonotype was detected many times. The chain combines TRBV20-1 with TRBJ2-5; 12 positions match TRBD2. CDR1 is DFQATT and CDR2 is SNEGSKA in the germline V gene (reference sequence). With 5 bases clipped from V and 2 bases from J, the junction kept 3 bases outside the gene matches. The CDR3 has 14 amino acids. The CDR3 DNA reads TGCAGTGCTGGACTAGCGGGGCGACAAGAGACCCAGTACTTC. Amino acid sequence: CSAGLAGRQETQYF.